Shown below are 15 T cell receptor beta chains from a single sample sequenced in a study of STAT5B mutations in CD4+ large granular lymphocyte leukemia. TCRdb's table, derived via immunoSEQ multiplex PCR, lists solely in-frame clones and lacks some. The data hold 45,000 to 55,000 clones, with less than 85% observed a single time. Material for sequencing was CD4+ T cells from blood buffy coats. These receptors came from a human donor in good health.

This sequence joins TRBV7-2 and TRBJ2-7; the D is unclear. From germline, CDR1 is SGHTA and CDR2 FQGNSA. The CDR3 totals 15 residues. V was cut by 7 bases and J by 0 bases, with 16 bases left in between. The DNA for the CDR3 is TGTGCCAGCACCCGTCCCCTGAGGAGCTCCTACGAGCAGTACTTC. Amino acid sequence: CASTRPLRSSYEQYF. Based on the CDR3 plus reference TRBV7-2 and TRBJ2-7, the full variable domain is GAGVSQSPSNKVTEKGKDVELRCDPISGHTALYWYRQSLGQGLEFLIYFQGNSAPDKSGLPSDRFSAERTGGSVSTLTIQRTQQEDSAVYLCASTRPLRSSYEQYFGPGTRLTVT.

The chain carries TRBV2 and TRBJ1-6; tentatively, D is TRBD1 (5 bases). The CDR3 totals 16 residues. Germline values: CDR1 SNHLY, CDR2 FYNNEI. With 7 bases removed from V and 0 bases from J, the gap between germline ends came to 13 bases. The CDR3 sequence is CASTLRQSSYNSPLHF. CDR3 in DNA: TGTGCCAGCACTTTAAGACAGAGCTCCTATAATTCACCCCTCCACTTT. Full variable domain (rest looked up from reference TRBV2 and TRBJ1-6): EPEVTQTPSHQVTQMGQEVILRCVPISNHLYFYWYRQILGQKVEFLVSFYNNEISEKSEIFDDQFSVERPDGSNFTLKIRSTKLEDSAMYFCASTLRQSSYNSPLHFGNGTRLTVT.

The chain combines TRBV2 with TRBJ2-2, with D maybe TRBD2 (5 bases). The CDR3 is made up of 15 amino acids. Between the trimmed V and J ends, which lost 2 bases and 0 bases, there was a span of 7 bases. The germline CDR1 and CDR2 sequences are SNHLY and FYNNEI. The CDR3: CASSEWTANTGELFF. In nucleotides, the CDR3 is TGTGCCAGCAGTGAATGGACTGCGAACACCGGGGAGCTGTTTTTT. The whole variable domain, remainder taken from reference TRBV2 and TRBJ2-2, is EPEVTQTPSHQVTQMGQEVILRCVPISNHLYFYWYRQILGQKVEFLVSFYNNEISEKSEIFDDQFSVERPDGSNFTLKIRSTKLEDSAMYFCASSEWTANTGELFFGEGSRLTVL.

This clone was detected only a few times. This chain links TRBV10-3 with TRBJ2-5; D gene ambiguous. From germline, CDR1 is ENHRY and CDR2 SYGVKD. The CDR3 sequence is 15 residues long. Trimming took 0 bases from V and 4 from J, leaving 12 bases between them. CDR3: CAISESRLPGETQYF. The CDR3 region has the DNA TGTGCCATCAGTGAGTCTCGGCTACCCGGAGAGACCCAGTACTTC.

The chain carries TRBV6-1 and TRBJ1-6; maybe TRBD1 (5 bases). The CDR3 contains 14 residues. V was clipped by 5 bases and J by 8 bases, with 13 bases between them. Germline V CDR1 and CDR2: MNHNS, SASEGT. CDR3 sequence reads: CASSSGQTYSPLHF. Here the CDR3 DNA reads TGTGCCAGCAGTTCTGGACAAACCTATTCACCCCTCCACTTT.

Only a few counts were recorded for this clone. The rearrangement joins TRBV5-5 to TRBJ1-3, with unresolved D. The germline gives CDR1 SGHKS, CDR2 YYEKEE (reference sequence). Trimming left V 2 bases short and J 6 bases short, with 12 bases between. This CDR3 has 14 amino acids. The DNA of the CDR3 is TGTGCCAGCAGCTTAACCGGCTCACTAAACACCATATATTTT. This codes for CASSLTGSLNTIYF.

The CDR3 coding sequence is TGTGCCAGCAGCGTAGCTGGGCTAGAGATTACCGGGGAGCTGTTTTTT. Amino acids: CASSVAGLEITGELFF. The gene calls are TRBV9 and TRBJ2-2, with unresolved D. V lost 0 bases, J lost 5 bases, and 14 bases lay in between. This CDR3 spans 16 amino acids. The germline CDR1 and CDR2 sequences are SGDLS and YYNGEE.

This chain joins TRBV2 and TRBJ1-2; perhaps TRBD1 as D (6 bases). This CDR3 has 15 amino acids. The germline gives CDR1 SNHLY, CDR2 FYNNEI. Trimming took 2 bases from V and 4 from J, leaving 14 bases between them. The CDR3 sequence: CASSEQQGGSYGYTF. Written as DNA, the CDR3 is TGTGCCAGCAGTGAACAACAGGGAGGCAGCTATGGCTACACCTTC.

The CDR3 protein is CASSPPRAGPNTDTQYF. The CDR3 coding sequence is TGTGCCAGCTCACCACCGCGGGCGGGGCCTAACACAGATACGCAGTATTTT. The V and J genes are TRBV18 and TRBJ2-3; tentative D call: TRBD2 (6 bases). This CDR3 has 17 amino acids. Germline V gene lookup returns CDR1 KGHSH and CDR2 LQKENI. V gave up 0 bases and J gave up 2 bases, with 15 bases separating them.

The V and J genes are TRBV7-9 and TRBJ1-1; TRBD1 matches 7 bases. CDR1 and CDR2 (germline): SEHNR, FQNEAQ (reference sequence). The CDR3 loop spans 14 amino acids. The V segment lost 2 bases and the J segment 3 bases; nucleotides outside the gene matches: 3. Here the CDR3 DNA reads TGTGCCAGCAGCTTACAGGGGGGAGACACTGAAGCTTTCTTT. As protein: CASSLQGGDTEAFF.

This chain joins TRBV15 and TRBJ2-6; 8 nucleotides line up with TRBD2. The length of the CDR3 is 16 residues. Germline CDR1 reads LNHNV; CDR2 reads YYDKDF (reference sequence). V lost 0 bases, J lost 2 bases, and 0 bases stayed unmatched. In DNA, the CDR3 is TGTGCCACCAGCAGAGACGGGGGGGCTGGGGCCAACGTCCTGACTTTC. This translates into CATSRDGGAGANVLTF.

The chain uses TRBV5-8 and TRBJ2-7, with 8 positions matching TRBD2. Germline CDR1 and CDR2: SGHTS and YDEGEE. The CDR3 extends over 15 amino acids. V lost 6 bases to trimming and J lost 2 bases; unmatched junction nucleotides: 10. This chain's CDR3 is CASMTTGLGAYEQYV. The CDR3 nucleotides read TGTGCCAGCATGACTACGGGACTAGGAGCCTACGAGCAGTACGTC.

V is TRBV28 and J is TRBJ2-4; 11 bases agree with TRBD1. The CDR3 sequence is 16 residues long. CDR1 MDHEN and CDR2 SYDVKM come from the germline V gene. The V segment lost 2 bases and the J segment 7 bases; nucleotides outside the gene matches: 7. CDR3: CASSLSWGTGGNIQYF. The CDR3 nucleotides are TGTGCCAGCAGTTTAAGTTGGGGGACAGGGGGTAACATTCAGTACTTC.

The CDR3 sequence is CASSPSGGALSYEQYF. The CDR3 DNA follows: TGTGCCAGCAGCCCCAGCGGGGGGGCCCTCTCCTACGAGCAGTACTTC. The chain employs TRBV7-3 and TRBJ2-7; 10 nucleotides align to TRBD2. J gave up 0 bases and V 5 bases, and 7 bases lay outside the gene matches. Germline V gene sequence: CDR1 SGHTA, CDR2 FQGTGA. CDR3 length: 16 residues.

The chain combines TRBV9 with TRBJ1-1; possible D gene TRBD1, 6 bases. The CDR3 runs to 18 residues. Trimming took off 2 bases at V and 2 bases at J, with 22 bases between the two ends. Germline assignment: CDR1 SGDLS and CDR2 YYNGEE. The CDR3 DNA is TGTGCCAGCAGCGTCAAAAGAGATAACCAGGGGATAAACACTGAAGCTTTCTTT. Its protein product is CASSVKRDNQGINTEAFF.